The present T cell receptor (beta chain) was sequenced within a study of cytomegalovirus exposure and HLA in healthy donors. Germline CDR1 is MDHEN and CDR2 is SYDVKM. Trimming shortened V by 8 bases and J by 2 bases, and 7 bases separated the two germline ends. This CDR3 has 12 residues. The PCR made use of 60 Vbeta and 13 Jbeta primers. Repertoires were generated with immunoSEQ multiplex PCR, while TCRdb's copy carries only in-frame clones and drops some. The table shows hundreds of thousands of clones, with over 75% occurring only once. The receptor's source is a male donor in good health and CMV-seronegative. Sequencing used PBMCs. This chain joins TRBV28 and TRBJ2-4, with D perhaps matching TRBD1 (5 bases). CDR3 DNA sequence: TGTGCCAGCCAGGGAACCAAAAACATTCAGTACTTC. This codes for CASQGTKNIQYF. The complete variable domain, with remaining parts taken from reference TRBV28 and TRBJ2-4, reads DVKVTQSSRYLVKRTGEKVFLECVQDMDHENMFWYRQDPGLGLRLIYFSYDVKMKEKGDIPEGYSVSREKKERFSLILESASTNQTSMYLCASQGTKNIQYFGAGTRLSVL.